Listed here are 4 T cell receptor beta chains from one sample, sequenced in a study of technical replicates of blood from a handful of donors. Using immunoSEQ multiplex PCR, the repertoire was profiled, and TCRdb retains in-frame clones only, with some absent. The sample holds 45,000 to 60,000 clones, approximately 95% seen once. What was sequenced was T cells isolated from PBMCs. Every receptor here comes from a human donor in good health.

The CDR3 reads CASSYTAGGADYEQYF. CDR3 in DNA: TGTGCCAGCAGTTACACGGCCGGAGGGGCCGACTACGAGCAGTACTTC. The chain couples TRBV6-6 to TRBJ2-7; maybe TRBD2 (6 bases). This CDR3 spans 16 amino acids. Trimming stripped 2 bases from V and 3 bases from J, with 17 bases between. The germline CDR1 and CDR2 sequences are MNHNY and SVGAGI (reference sequence).

The V gene is TRBV30, the J gene TRBJ2-1; 11 bases line up with TRBD2. CDR1 GTSNPN and CDR2 SVGIG come from the germline V gene (reference sequence). J lost 4 bases, V lost 1 base, and 3 bases had no gene match. CDR3 length: 15 amino acids. The CDR3 sequence is CAWSGGTSGYNEQFF. CDR3 nucleotides: TGTGCCTGGAGTGGAGGGACTAGCGGATACAATGAGCAGTTCTTC.

The chain carries TRBV7-9 and TRBJ1-1, with D possibly TRBD1 on 6 matching bases. Trimming cost V 5 bases and J 6 bases, with 10 bases left between them. The germline V gene encodes CDR1 SEHNR and CDR2 FQNEAQ (reference sequence). The CDR3 totals 12 residues. The CDR3 loop reads CASSEQGPEAFF. The CDR3 nucleotides read TGTGCCAGCAGCGAACAGGGCCCTGAAGCTTTCTTT.

The chain employs TRBV9 and TRBJ2-5, with 7 nucleotides matching TRBD1. Trimming at V came to 0 bases and at J to 2 bases, leaving 1 base not matched to a gene. The CDR3 covers 14 residues. Germline V gives CDR1 SGDLS, CDR2 YYNGEE. This CDR3 is CASSVGDSQETQYF. Written as DNA, the CDR3 is TGTGCCAGCAGCGTAGGGGACAGTCAAGAGACCCAGTACTTC.